Each of the 3 T cell receptor beta chains below was sequenced from the same sample in a study of beta chain features in type 1 diabetes (dated by TCRdb to the late 2010s). Results and caveats for the whole study, not just this receptor: A moderate but significant shortening of TCRB CDR3 length was observed in type 1 diabetes patients in all four CD4+ subsets.

These receptors lack a known antigen. Library preparation used the immunoSEQ multiplex PCR assay. The entire amount of isolated RNA was reverse transcribed using the High Capacity cDNA Reverse Transcription Kit, so the sequenced TCRB transcripts were expressed ones. Not all clones reach the TCRdb copy of this immuneACCESS table, which keeps in-frame sequences only. Checked studies attribute under half of the gap to unresolved V genes and leave the rest unexplained. The sample data list 500,000 to 650,000 clones, and over 10% of these were observed just once. The biggest ten clones account for 0.095% to 0.15% of the sample. Sequenced material: naive CD4+ T cells from blood. The sample's cell subset or site label, decoded: true naive CD4+ T cells. These receptor sequences come from a man aged 25-45 years with type 1 diabetes.

The chain has TRBV5-1 and TRBJ1-1, with D unresolved. The CDR3 runs 13 residues. The V end was cut by 1 base, the J end by 1 base, with 5 bases between. The V gene's germline CDR1 is SGHRS and CDR2 YFSETQ. In DNA, the CDR3 is TGCGCCAGCAGCTTGCAAGAGAACACTGAAGCTTTCTTT. It yields the protein CASSLQENTEAFF.

This chain connects TRBV7-9 to TRBJ1-3, with D possibly TRBD1 on 6 matching bases. V was cut by 5 bases and J by 4 bases, with 12 bases left in between. The germline V gene encodes CDR1 SEHNR and CDR2 FQNEAQ (reference sequence). The CDR3 is made up of 14 amino acids. The CDR3 region has the DNA TGTGCCAGCAGCCCTACGGACAGAGGAAACACCATATATTTT. Its protein is CASSPTDRGNTIYF.

The genes are TRBV6-5 and TRBJ1-5, with 10 nucleotides matching TRBD1. Trimming at V came to 6 bases and at J to 5 bases, leaving 4 bases not matched to a gene. Germline CDR1 reads MNHEY; CDR2 reads SVGAGI. The CDR3 runs to 14 residues. The CDR3 nucleotides are TGTGCCAGCAGGCGACAGGGGGCATATCAGCCCCAGCATTTT. This gives the protein CASRRQGAYQPQHF.